Below, 28 T cell receptor beta chains from the same sample are listed, as sequenced in a study of T-cell memory formation after mild COVID-19. A single record per CDR3 protein comes from TCRdb applying MiXCR to the 5' RACE reads. The top ten clones hold roughly 9.1% of a sample with around 510,000 distinct CDR3 sequences, less than 25% of them seen once. The sequenced sample consisted of PBMCs or a T cell subset sorted from them (not recorded which). All receptors come from an adult woman who had mild COVID-19 (a few samples of this study predate the infection). Cell type and time point are not known.

This clonotype was seen more than once but under ten times. This rearrangement joins TRBV6-2 or TRBV6-3 to TRBJ1-1, with a possible D match to TRBD1 (5 bases). V lost 2 bases and J lost 4, with 14 bases in between. The germline V gene has CDR1 MNHEY and CDR2 SVGEGT. The CDR3 sequence is 15 residues long. CDR3 sequence reads: CASSYGSQVGTEAFF. The CDR3 DNA is TGTGCCAGCAGTTACGGATCACAGGTGGGCACTGAAGCTTTCTTT.

This chain uses TRBV12-3 or TRBV12-4 with TRBJ1-2, with a possible D match to TRBD1 (5 bases). This CDR3 comprises 18 residues. V lost 3 bases, J lost 3 bases, and 23 bases lay in between. CDR3 residues: CASSFMGRGVLRDYGYTF. CDR3 in DNA: TGTGCCAGCAGTTTTATGGGGCGCGGAGTGCTTAGGGACTATGGCTACACCTTC.

The rearrangement uses TRBV11-2 and TRBJ2-4; D ambiguous. Deletions cut 0 bases from V and 2 bases from J, with 11 bases between. The germline gives CDR1 SGHAT, CDR2 FQNNGV. The CDR3 is made up of 16 amino acids. The CDR3 nucleotides are TGTGCCAGCAGCTTAGAAGGTCTCTGGACCAAAAACATTCAGTACTTC. Translating gives CASSLEGLWTKNIQYF.

The chain recombines TRBV19 with TRBJ2-1; 9 bases align to TRBD2. V was clipped by 4 bases and J by 9 bases; unmatched bases: 13. Germline values: CDR1 LNHDA, CDR2 SQIVND (reference sequence). The CDR3 has 16 amino acids. CDR3 in DNA: TGTGCCAGTAGTACGCAACCGGGACTAGCTTCGGGTGAGCAGTTCTTC. It translates to CASSTQPGLASGEQFF.

The V and J genes are TRBV5-5 and TRBJ2-3; 9 bases line up with TRBD2. The length of the CDR3 is 20 residues. The germline V gene encodes CDR1 SGHKS and CDR2 YYEKEE (reference sequence). J gave up 1 base and V 0 bases, and 15 bases lay outside the gene matches. The CDR3 reads CASSLVAGLAGFLGTDTQYF. The CDR3, as DNA: TGTGCCAGCAGCTTGGTAGCAGGGCTAGCGGGGTTCTTGGGCACAGATACGCAGTATTTT. The variable domain in full, with the rest retrieved from reference TRBV5-5 and TRBJ2-3, is DAGVTQSPTHLIKTRGQQVTLRCSPISGHKSVSWYQQVLGQGPQFIFQYYEKEERGRGNFPDRFSARQFPNYSSELNVNALLLGDSALYLCASSLVAGLAGFLGTDTQYFGPGTRLTVL.

This clonotype occurred many times. The chain links TRBV7-8 to TRBJ2-2; D is perhaps TRBD1 or TRBD2 (7 bases each). Per germline, CDR1 SGHVS and CDR2 FQNEAQ. V dropped 4 bases and J dropped 2 bases, with 14 bases sitting between them. The CDR3 has 16 residues. CDR3 sequence (DNA): TGTGCCAGCAGCTCCAGGGGGACTACCAACACCGGGGAGCTGTTTTTT. Amino acids: CASSSRGTTNTGELFF.

The sample holds a few counts of this clonotype. V gene TRBV27 combines with J gene TRBJ1-2; perhaps TRBD1 as D (6 bases). The V and J ends lost 8 bases and 6 bases respectively, with 10 bases between them. CDR3 length: 11 amino acids. Germline loops: CDR1 MNHEY, CDR2 SMNVEV (reference sequence). The DNA for the CDR3 is TGTGCCAGCGGGGGGCCAAATGGCTACACCTTC. Translated, it gives CASGGPNGYTF.

This clonotype was found a few times. The CDR3 loop is CASSMQRTHSNQPQHF. CDR3 DNA: TGTGCCAGTAGTATGCAACGGACCCATAGCAATCAGCCCCAGCATTTT. This chain joins TRBV19 and TRBJ1-5; no firm D call. The V end was cut by 3 bases, the J end by 0 bases, with 12 bases between. The CDR3 runs 16 residues. Germline-derived CDR1 and CDR2 are LNHDA and SQIVND (reference sequence).

The V and J genes are TRBV20-1 and TRBJ1-1; D gene ambiguous. Deletions cut 6 bases from V and 1 base from J, with 15 bases between. This CDR3 spans 14 amino acids. CDR1 and CDR2 (germline): DFQATT, SNEGSKA (reference sequence). The CDR3 sequence is CSARPSTQNTEAFF. CDR3 in DNA: TGCAGTGCCCGGCCGTCCACCCAGAACACTGAAGCTTTCTTT.

The chain has TRBV20-1 and TRBJ2-7; weak D call: TRBD2 (5 bases). Trimming left V 0 bases short and J 2 bases short, with 17 bases between. CDR3 size: 16 residues. Germline assignment: CDR1 DFQATT and CDR2 SNEGSKA (reference sequence). The CDR3 sequence: CSARDFLAGRTYEQYF. For the CDR3, the DNA is TGCAGTGCTAGAGATTTCCTAGCTGGGCGAACCTACGAGCAGTACTTC.

This clonotype appeared a few times. In DNA, the CDR3 is TGTGCCAGCACTCCCGAGGGATTATGGGAGCTGTTTTTT. As protein: CASTPEGLWELFF. The rearrangement joins TRBV12-3 or TRBV12-4 to TRBJ2-2; weak D call: TRBD2 (5 bases). The CDR3 sequence is 13 residues long. V was pared by 7 bases and J by 9 bases, with 15 bases between.

This clonotype was seen more than once but under ten times. This chain uses TRBV23-1 with TRBJ2-3, with TRBD1 identical over 9 bases. TRBV23-1 is given ORF status, its function remaining uncertain. This CDR3 spans 14 amino acids. Trimming took 6 bases from V and 4 from J; bases not matched to a gene: 5. The CDR3 DNA reads as TGCGCCAGCAGGACAGGGGGATATTCAGATACGCAGTATTTT. It translates to CASRTGGYSDTQYF.

CDR3 sequence (DNA): TGTGCCAGCAGGGGAGGCTGGGGTGAGCAGTTCTTC. Residues: CASRGGWGEQFF. The chain has TRBV27 and TRBJ2-1; perhaps TRBD2 as D (6 bases). The CDR3 is 12 amino acids. The germline V gene encodes CDR1 MNHEY and CDR2 SMNVEV (reference sequence). V was clipped by 6 bases and J by 9 bases, with 12 bases between them.

This clonotype was seen a few times. The chain combines TRBV14 with TRBJ2-3; 14 positions match TRBD2. Trimming cost V 0 bases and J 3 bases; bases outside gene matches: 5. The CDR3 is made up of 18 amino acids. The germline gives CDR1 SGHDN, CDR2 FVKESK. This CDR3 reads CASSQEGGLAGVTDTQYF. Written as DNA, the CDR3 is TGTGCCAGCAGCCAAGAAGGGGGACTAGCGGGAGTTACAGATACGCAGTATTTT.

J is TRBJ1-2 and V is TRBV20-1; 7 bases align to TRBD1. This CDR3 is 13 amino acids long. V gave up 5 bases and J gave up 5 bases; unmatched junction bases: 8. Germline CDR1 is DFQATT and CDR2 is SNEGSKA (reference sequence). CDR3 region: CSAPGQVEYGYTF. The CDR3 DNA reads as TGCAGTGCTCCAGGACAGGTGGAATATGGCTACACCTTC.

This clonotype has just a few counts. This chain uses TRBV7-8 with TRBJ2-6, with 12 positions matching TRBD2. This CDR3 is 18 amino acids long. V lost 6 bases and J lost 2; bases outside the gene matches: 8. The V gene's germline CDR1 is SGHVS and CDR2 FQNEAQ. The CDR3 sequence is CASSSTSGSGTGANVLTF. The CDR3, as DNA: TGTGCCAGCAGTTCGACTAGCGGGAGCGGCACTGGGGCCAACGTCCTGACTTTC.

The CDR3 sequence: CSASDRETYTYGYTF. CDR3 DNA sequence: TGCAGTGCTAGCGACAGGGAAACTTACACCTATGGCTACACCTTC. The chain couples TRBV20-1 to TRBJ1-2, with TRBD1 matching 7 bases. The V gene's germline CDR1 is DFQATT and CDR2 SNEGSKA (reference sequence). The CDR3 totals 15 residues. The V gene end was trimmed by 3 bases and the J gene end by 4 bases; junction bases not matched to a gene: 11.

This chain links TRBV18 with TRBJ1-5; D is unresolved. Trimming removed 5 bases from V and 3 bases from J, with 14 bases in between. In germline, CDR1 is KGHSH, CDR2 LQKENI. The CDR3 extends over 15 amino acids. The CDR3 region is CASSSSTVPNQPQHF. CDR3 nucleotides: TGTGCCAGCTCATCCTCGACGGTCCCCAATCAGCCCCAGCATTTT.

This sequence joins TRBV7-9 and TRBJ2-7; D unclear. The CDR3 sequence is 14 residues long. Trimming left V 1 base short and J 3 bases short, with 10 bases between. Germline assignment: CDR1 SEHNR and CDR2 FQNEAQ (reference sequence). For the CDR3, the DNA is TGTGCCAGCAGCTTAGTGGCACCCCACTACGAGCAGTACTTC. Translated: CASSLVAPHYEQYF. Complete variable domain (other parts from reference TRBV7-9 and TRBJ2-7): DTGVSQNPRHKITKRGQNVTFRCDPISEHNRLYWYRQTLGQGPEFLTYFQNEAQLEKSRLLSDRFSAERPKGSFSTLEIQRTEQGDSAMYLCASSLVAPHYEQYFGPGTRLTVT.

V gene TRBV19 combines with J gene TRBJ2-3; possible D gene TRBD2, 7 bases. Per germline, CDR1 LNHDA and CDR2 SQIVND (reference sequence). Trimming removed 5 bases from V and 4 bases from J, with 16 bases in between. The CDR3 has 15 amino acids. The CDR3: CASSPLQGGADTQYF. As DNA, the CDR3 is TGTGCCAGTAGTCCGCTACAGGGAGGGGCAGATACGCAGTATTTT.

This chain connects TRBV2 to TRBJ2-7; a weak D match, TRBD1 (5 bases). V lost 2 bases and J lost 6, with 14 bases in between. Germline-derived CDR1 and CDR2 are SNHLY and FYNNEI. There are 14 residues in the CDR3. CDR3 sequence reads: CASSESYRGGEQYF. DNA of the CDR3: TGTGCCAGCAGTGAATCGTATAGGGGTGGCGAGCAGTACTTC. Complete variable domain (other parts from reference TRBV2 and TRBJ2-7): EPEVTQTPSHQVTQMGQEVILRCVPISNHLYFYWYRQILGQKVEFLVSFYNNEISEKSEIFDDQFSVERPDGSNFTLKIRSTKLEDSAMYFCASSESYRGGEQYFGPGTRLTVT.

This clonotype occurred a few times. This chain uses TRBV2 with TRBJ1-2; D not resolved. Deletions cut 3 bases from V and 4 bases from J, with 6 bases between. This CDR3 contains 12 residues. Germline V gene lookup returns CDR1 SNHLY and CDR2 FYNNEI. CDR3 DNA sequence: TGTGCCAGCAGTGAGCAGGTCTATGGCTACACCTTC. Its translation is CASSEQVYGYTF.

This sequence joins TRBV25-1 and TRBJ1-2; 9 nucleotides agree with TRBD1. The junction had 6 bases not matched to a gene; V was cut back by 5 bases and J by 8 bases. Germline assignment: CDR1 MGHDK and CDR2 SYGVNS. CDR3 length: 13 residues. In nucleotides, the CDR3 is TGTGCCAGCAGTCGGACAGGGGTACGAGGCTACACCTTC. This encodes CASSRTGVRGYTF.

The table lists this clonotype with many counts. The chain combines TRBV7-2 with TRBJ2-4, with unresolved D. The CDR3 consists of 11 residues. The V end lost 5 bases, the J end lost 7 bases, and 6 bases lay between the germline ends. Looked up from germline, CDR1 is SGHTA and CDR2 is FQGNSA. CDR3 DNA: TGTGCCAGCAGCCCCGGTAACATTCAGTACTTC. Translating gives CASSPGNIQYF.

This clonotype was counted between two and nine times. The V gene is TRBV19, the J gene TRBJ1-4; 7 bases fit TRBD1. This CDR3 has 16 residues. Germline V gives CDR1 LNHDA, CDR2 SQIVND (reference sequence). The trim removed 3 bases at V and 4 bases at J, leaving 8 bases unmatched. The CDR3: CASSMLPGQINEKLFF. Written as DNA, the CDR3 is TGTGCCAGTAGTATGCTCCCGGGACAGATTAATGAAAAACTGTTTTTT.

This clonotype was recorded at least ten times. This chain uses TRBV11-2 with TRBJ2-3; D might be TRBD1 or TRBD2, each matching 6 bases. This CDR3 region has 15 residues. The germline CDR1 and CDR2 sequences are SGHAT and FQNNGV. V was trimmed by 1 base and J by 3 bases, leaving 11 bases between them. DNA of the CDR3: TGTGCCAGCAGCTTAGCGCGAGGGGGGACAGATACGCAGTATTTT. Residues: CASSLARGGTDTQYF.

The sample holds many counts of this clonotype. This sequence joins TRBV18 and TRBJ2-1; 11 bases align to TRBD2. CDR1 is KGHSH, CDR2 LQKENI, per germline. This CDR3 is built from 17 residues. V trimming: 3 bases; J trimming: 6 bases; junction bases outside the gene matches: 10. CDR3 loop: CASSPRLAGLSGNEQFF. The CDR3 DNA is TGTGCCAGCTCACCTCGACTAGCGGGACTCTCGGGCAATGAGCAGTTCTTC.

The chain links TRBV12-3 or TRBV12-4 to TRBJ2-6, with 8 bases lining up with TRBD2. Trimming removed 6 bases from V and 8 bases from J; junction bases left unmatched: 12. This CDR3 has 16 residues. The CDR3 region is CASSSVTTGGSNVLTF. CDR3 DNA: TGTGCCAGCAGCTCGGTGACTACGGGGGGGTCCAACGTCCTGACTTTC.